The 30 T cell receptor beta chains in this list originate from one sample, sequenced in a study of blood T cell repertoires in COVID-19. Profiled with immunoSEQ multiplex PCR; TCRdb holds only in-frame clones, not every one. Of approximately 110,000 clones listed, around nine tenths are singletons. Specimen: peripheral blood. Every receptor here comes from a middle-aged man with acute or convalescent COVID-19.

This clone was seen a few times. The chain recombines TRBV5-6 with TRBJ2-7, with D perhaps TRBD1 (6 bases). CDR3 length: 14 residues. The germline V and J ends were trimmed by 1 base and 2 bases, with 10 bases remaining between them. The germline V gene encodes CDR1 SGHDT and CDR2 YYEEEE. CDR3 DNA sequence: TGTGCCAGCAGCTTGACAGGGATTACCTACGAGCAGTACTTC. It is translated as CASSLTGITYEQYF.

For the CDR3, the DNA is TGTGCCATCAGGGGGCAGGACAGCAATTCACCCCTCCACTTT. It is translated as CAIRGQDSNSPLHF. The genes are TRBV10-3 and TRBJ1-6, with D tentatively TRBD1 (6 bases). V dropped 6 bases and J dropped 7 bases, with 13 bases sitting between them. Germline lookup yields CDR1 ENHRY and CDR2 SYGVKD. The CDR3 has 14 residues.

This clone has only one observation. The CDR3 bases are TGTGCCAGCAGAGTGGGCACCTACACCGGGGAGCTGTTTTTT. This encodes CASRVGTYTGELFF. The chain combines TRBV6-5 with TRBJ2-2, with no clear D. The germline CDR1 and CDR2 sequences are MNHEY and SVGAGI. V lost 6 bases and J lost 3, with 11 bases in between. The CDR3 extends over 14 amino acids.

The rearrangement links TRBV7-9 to TRBJ2-1; no firm D call. The CDR3 covers 16 residues. V lost 4 bases and J 0 bases, leaving 13 bases between the germline ends. The germline V gene encodes CDR1 SEHNR and CDR2 FQNEAQ (reference sequence). In nucleotides, the CDR3 is TGTGCCAGCAGCTACCCAGGTGTAGTCTCCTACAATGAGCAGTTCTTC. It is translated as CASSYPGVVSYNEQFF.

The chain joins TRBV9 to TRBJ2-5; D gene unclear. The V gene's germline CDR1 is SGDLS and CDR2 YYNGEE. CDR3 length: 15 amino acids. Trimming shortened V by 1 base and J by 4 bases, and 14 bases separated the two germline ends. Here the CDR3 reads CASSVMPTPGETQYF. CDR3 coding DNA: TGTGCCAGCAGCGTAATGCCGACTCCCGGAGAGACCCAGTACTTC.

The chain combines TRBV2 with TRBJ2-7; a weak D match, TRBD2 (6 bases). Trimming pared 10 bases from V and 0 bases from J, leaving 16 bases between. CDR3 length: 14 amino acids. Germline V gene lookup returns CDR1 SNHLY and CDR2 FYNNEI. The CDR3 reads CATSDGGTSYEQYF. CDR3 DNA: TGTGCCACCAGCGATGGAGGGACCTCCTACGAGCAGTACTTC.

The V call is TRBV3-1 (or the pseudogene TRBV3-2), the J call TRBJ2-3, with D possibly TRBD2 on 6 matching bases. CDR1 and CDR2 (germline): LGHDT, YNNKEL (reference sequence). The CDR3 sequence is 13 residues long. The ends were cut back, 1 base at V and 10 bases at J, with 12 bases in the middle. Here the CDR3 DNA reads TGTGCCAGCAGCCAAGGCGGGGTGCCCCCGCAGTATTTT. Its translation is CASSQGGVPPQYF.

CDR3 nucleotide sequence: TGTGCCAGCAGTTACGCAATGGAGGGACCAAATCAGCCCCAGCATTTT. It specifies CASSYAMEGPNQPQHF. This sequence joins TRBV6-2 or TRBV6-3 and TRBJ1-5, with D possibly being TRBD1 (5 bases). The CDR3 spans 16 residues. V lost 2 bases and J 4 bases, leaving 15 bases between the germline ends. Germline CDR1 and CDR2: MNHEY and SVGEGT.

The rearrangement uses TRBV3-1 (or the pseudogene TRBV3-2) and TRBJ1-5, with D tentatively TRBD1 (5 bases). The CDR3 consists of 19 residues. Trimming removed 0 bases from V and 0 bases from J, with 18 bases in between. From germline, CDR1 is LGHDT and CDR2 YNNKEL (reference sequence). CDR3 coding DNA: TGTGCCAGCAGCCAAGATCCCAGGACGGGGGGATATAGCAATCAGCCCCAGCATTTT. It translates to CASSQDPRTGGYSNQPQHF.

This sequence joins TRBV6-1 and TRBJ2-7; TRBD1 agrees at 8 bases. CDR1 and CDR2 (germline): MNHNS, SASEGT. The CDR3 consists of 14 residues. V gave up 2 bases and J gave up 5 bases; unmatched junction bases: 5. The CDR3 is CASSENETGDEQYF. CDR3 nucleotides: TGTGCCAGCAGTGAAAACGAGACAGGGGACGAGCAGTACTTC.

The rearrangement uses TRBV6-5 and TRBJ1-6; D is uncertain. Trimming shortened V by 9 bases and J by 8 bases, and 14 bases separated the two germline ends. The V gene's germline CDR1 is MNHEY and CDR2 SVGAGI. This CDR3 comprises 13 residues. The CDR3 DNA follows: TGTGCCAGTATTAGAGGTGACCATTCACCCCTCCACTTT. This encodes CASIRGDHSPLHF.

The chain has TRBV12-5 and TRBJ2-7, with 10 bases that match TRBD2. Per the germline V gene, CDR1 is LGHNT and CDR2 is FRNRAP. The junction had 3 bases not matched to a gene; V was cut back by 0 bases and J by 4 bases. The CDR3 consists of 15 residues. DNA for the CDR3: TGTGCTAGTGGTTTGGTACTAGCGGGATCTTACGAGCAGTACTTC. It specifies CASGLVLAGSYEQYF.

The chain links TRBV21-1 to TRBJ2-7; TRBD2, the table's D call, lacks a check against the DNA. TRBV21-1 counts as a pseudogene. The CDR3 totals 16 residues. Here the CDR3 DNA reads TGTGCCAGCAGCAAAGGAGAGAGTCAAACCTCCTACGAGCAGTACTTC. It is translated as CASSKGESQTSYEQYF.

This chain uses TRBV7-7 with TRBJ2-1; D is unclear. Per germline, CDR1 SSHAT and CDR2 FNYEAQ (reference sequence). The CDR3 extends over 15 amino acids. The V end lost 4 bases, the J end lost 4 bases, and 14 bases lay between the germline ends. The CDR3 protein is CASSSSRQVYNEQFF. CDR3 coding DNA: TGTGCCAGCAGCTCATCACGCCAGGTTTACAATGAGCAGTTCTTC.

The rearrangement uses TRBV7-9 and TRBJ1-5, with D maybe TRBD1 (5 bases). V shed 5 bases and J shed 4 bases, with 15 bases lying between them. Germline lookup yields CDR1 SEHNR and CDR2 FQNEAQ (reference sequence). This CDR3 comprises 15 residues. DNA for the CDR3: TGTGCCAGCAGCACTAGCGGGGACCCAAATCAGCCCCAGCATTTT. Its translation is CASSTSGDPNQPQHF.

The V gene is TRBV5-1, the J gene TRBJ1-1; 7 nucleotides align to TRBD1. V was clipped by 3 bases and J by 2 bases; unmatched bases: 7. The CDR3 runs to 15 residues. In germline, CDR1 is SGHRS, CDR2 YFSETQ. In nucleotides, the CDR3 is TGCGCCAGCAGCTCGAGGACAGGATCAAACACTGAAGCTTTCTTT. Residues: CASSSRTGSNTEAFF.

This clone occurred once. V is TRBV19 and J is TRBJ2-3; possible D gene TRBD1, 6 bases. V lost 9 bases and J lost 0, with 13 bases in between. Germline assignment: CDR1 LNHDA and CDR2 SQIVND (reference sequence). CDR3 length equals 14 residues. CDR3 residues: CARNRTASTDTQYF. DNA for the CDR3: TGTGCCAGGAACCGGACAGCTAGCACAGATACGCAGTATTTT. Together with reference TRBV19 and TRBJ2-3, the CDR3 gives the full variable domain: DGGITQSPKYLFRKEGQNVTLSCEQNLNHDAMYWYRQDPGQGLRLIYYSQIVNDFQKGDIAEGYSVSREKKESFPLTVTSAQKNPTAFYLCARNRTASTDTQYFGPGTRLTVL.

The V gene is TRBV27, the J gene TRBJ1-2; D is ambiguous. The CDR3 consists of 16 residues. The V gene lost 6 bases and the J gene lost 4 bases, with 21 bases spanning the gap. CDR1 is MNHEY and CDR2 is SMNVEV in the germline V gene (reference sequence). CDR3 DNA sequence: TGTGCCAGCAGCCCGGCGCCGGGAGGGATTGTCTATGGCTACACCTTC. It encodes CASSPAPGGIVYGYTF.

In this sample, this clone turned up a few times. The V and J genes are TRBV27 and TRBJ2-3; TRBD2 agrees at 9 bases. The CDR3 length is 16 residues. Germline CDR1 and CDR2: MNHEY and SMNVEV (reference sequence). V trimming: 5 bases; J trimming: 2 bases; junction bases outside the gene matches: 8. CDR3 in DNA: TGTGCCAGCAGTGCGTTTAGCGGGGGCCTCACAGATACGCAGTATTTT. This translates into CASSAFSGGLTDTQYF.

The CDR3, as DNA: TGTGCCAGCAGATTAGCGGGGGCCATCACCGGGGAGCTGTTTTTT. This encodes CASRLAGAITGELFF. V gene TRBV6-5 combines with J gene TRBJ2-2; 9 bases are a match to TRBD2. V was pared by 6 bases and J by 4 bases, with 6 bases of the junction left unmatched. The CDR3 is made up of 15 amino acids. The germline CDR1 and CDR2 sequences are MNHEY and SVGAGI.

The chain uses TRBV6-5 and TRBJ2-7, with D tentatively TRBD2 (6 bases). This CDR3 spans 13 amino acids. With 9 bases removed from V and 5 bases from J, the gap between germline ends came to 17 bases. Looked up from germline, CDR1 is MNHEY and CDR2 is SVGAGI. The CDR3 nucleotides read TGTGCCAGTAAACGAAGTGGGGAGGACGAGCAGTACTTC. This encodes CASKRSGEDEQYF.

This chain links TRBV5-1 with TRBJ1-5, with 8 bases matching TRBD1. J was trimmed by 2 bases and V by 4 bases; bases with no gene match: 5. The CDR3 runs to 15 residues. Germline CDR1 and CDR2: SGHRS and YFSETQ. This CDR3 reads CASSPGTGGNQPQHF. CDR3 DNA sequence: TGCGCCAGCAGCCCTGGGACAGGAGGCAATCAGCCCCAGCATTTT.

This rearrangement joins TRBV9 to TRBJ1-5; 10 nucleotides line up with TRBD1. The CDR3 totals 14 residues. Per germline, CDR1 SGDLS and CDR2 YYNGEE. The V and J ends lost 4 bases and 4 bases, in that order; junction bases with no gene match: 2. CDR3 bases: TGTGCCAGCAGCTCGGGACAGGGGAATCAGCCCCAGCATTTT. Encoded protein: CASSSGQGNQPQHF.

The rearrangement joins TRBV18 to TRBJ1-1; 9 bases line up with TRBD1. CDR3 length: 19 amino acids. J gave up 3 bases and V 4 bases, and 18 bases lay outside the gene matches. The V gene's germline CDR1 is KGHSH and CDR2 LQKENI. The CDR3 nucleotides read TGTGCCAGCTCACTGTTGATCTTGACAGGGGGGCAGAGTGACACTGAAGCTTTCTTT. This codes for CASSLLILTGGQSDTEAFF.

The genes are TRBV13 and TRBJ2-3; 7 bases line up with TRBD2. Trimming at V came to 4 bases and at J to 0 bases, leaving 13 bases not matched to a gene. The CDR3 contains 18 residues. The germline CDR1 and CDR2 sequences are PRHDT and FYEKMQ (reference sequence). CDR3 region: CASSSRVAGNPSTDTQYF. The CDR3 nucleotides read TGTGCCAGCAGCTCGAGGGTAGCGGGTAACCCTAGCACAGATACGCAGTATTTT. Full variable domain (rest looked up from reference TRBV13 and TRBJ2-3): AAGVIQSPRHLIKEKRETATLKCYPIPRHDTVYWYQQGPGQDPQFLISFYEKMQSDKGSIPDRFSAQQFSDYHSELNMSSLELGDSALYFCASSSRVAGNPSTDTQYFGPGTRLTVL.

This clone came up once. The J gene is TRBJ2-1, the V gene TRBV6-6; 14 nucleotides line up with TRBD2. The V gene's germline CDR1 is MNHNY and CDR2 SVGAGI (reference sequence). There are 16 residues in the CDR3. J lost 10 bases, V lost 4 bases, and 9 bases had no gene match. The chain's CDR3 is CASSFTGTSGSLEQFF. The DNA of the CDR3 is TGTGCCAGCAGTTTCACCGGGACTAGCGGGAGTTTGGAGCAGTTCTTC.

V is TRBV30 and J is TRBJ2-7, with 11 bases identical to TRBD2. With V trimmed by 2 bases and J by 9 bases, 9 bases remained unmatched. Germline-derived CDR1 and CDR2 are GTSNPN and SVGIG (reference sequence). This CDR3 has 14 residues. The CDR3 sequence is CAWSSSGGLFGQYF. CDR3 sequence (DNA): TGTGCCTGGAGTTCTAGCGGGGGGCTCTTTGGGCAGTACTTC.

The CDR3: CASSLGQGGNQPQHF. The DNA of the CDR3 is TGTGCCAGCAGCTTGGGCCAGGGGGGCAATCAGCCCCAGCATTTT. The chain uses TRBV11-2 and TRBJ1-5; 7 bases align to TRBD1. The germline gives CDR1 SGHAT, CDR2 FQNNGV. There are 15 residues in the CDR3. V shed 3 bases, J shed 2 bases, and the junction held 4 bases outside the gene matches. The full variable domain, rest sourced from reference TRBV11-2 and TRBJ1-5, is EAGVAQSPRYKIIEKRQSVAFWCNPISGHATLYWYQQILGQGPKLLIQFQNNGVVDDSQLPKDRFSAERLKGVDSTLKIQPAKLEDSAVYLCASSLGQGGNQPQHFGDGTRLSIL.

This clone was counted between two and nine times. The gene calls are TRBV13 and TRBJ1-5; 7 bases align to TRBD1. CDR3 length equals 13 residues. V lost 4 bases and J lost 5; bases outside the gene matches: 2. Looked up from germline, CDR1 is PRHDT and CDR2 is FYEKMQ (reference sequence). The CDR3 DNA follows: TGTGCCAGCAGCTCCGACAGGGATCAGCCCCAGCATTTT. It specifies CASSSDRDQPQHF.

This clone was found once. The V and J genes are TRBV2 and TRBJ2-2, with D possibly TRBD2 on 6 matching bases. V lost 2 bases to trimming and J lost 6 bases, with 10 bases between them. The germline V gene encodes CDR1 SNHLY and CDR2 FYNNEI. The CDR3 is 14 amino acids. Written as DNA, the CDR3 is TGTGCCAGCAGTGAAAGGGCGGGGTCCGGGGAGCTGTTTTTT. Translation gives CASSERAGSGELFF.